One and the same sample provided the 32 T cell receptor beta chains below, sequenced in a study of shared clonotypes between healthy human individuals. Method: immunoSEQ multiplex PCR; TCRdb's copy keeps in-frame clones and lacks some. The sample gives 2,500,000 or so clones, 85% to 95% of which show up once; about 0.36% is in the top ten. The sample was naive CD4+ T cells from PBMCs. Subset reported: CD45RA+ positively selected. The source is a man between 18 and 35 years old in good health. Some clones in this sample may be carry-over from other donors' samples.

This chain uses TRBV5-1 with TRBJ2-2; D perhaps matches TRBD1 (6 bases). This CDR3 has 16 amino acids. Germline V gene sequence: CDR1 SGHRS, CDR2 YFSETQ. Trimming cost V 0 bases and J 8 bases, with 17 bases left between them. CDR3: CASSLEQGTSQGELFF. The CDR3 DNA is TGCGCCAGCAGCTTGGAACAGGGAACTTCCCAGGGGGAGCTGTTTTTT.

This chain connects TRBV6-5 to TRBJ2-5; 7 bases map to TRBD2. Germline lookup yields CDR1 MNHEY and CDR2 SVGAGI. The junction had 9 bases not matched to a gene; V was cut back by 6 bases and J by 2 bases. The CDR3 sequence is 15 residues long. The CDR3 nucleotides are TGTGCCAGCAGCCGCACCCCTAGCGGTCAAGAGACCCAGTACTTC. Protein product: CASSRTPSGQETQYF.

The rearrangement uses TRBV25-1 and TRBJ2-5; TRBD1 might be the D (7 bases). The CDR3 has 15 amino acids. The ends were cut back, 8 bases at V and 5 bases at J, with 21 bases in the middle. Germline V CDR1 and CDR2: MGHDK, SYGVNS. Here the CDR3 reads CASGQGGLGGETQYF. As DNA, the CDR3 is TGTGCCAGCGGGCAGGGGGGACTCGGAGGGGAGACCCAGTACTTC.

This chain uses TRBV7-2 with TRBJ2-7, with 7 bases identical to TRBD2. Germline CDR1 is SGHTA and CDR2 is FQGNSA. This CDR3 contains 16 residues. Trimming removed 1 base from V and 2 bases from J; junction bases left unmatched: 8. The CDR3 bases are TGTGCCAGCAGCTTAGAGGTTCTCGGGAGGCCCTACGAGCAGTACTTC. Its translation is CASSLEVLGRPYEQYF.

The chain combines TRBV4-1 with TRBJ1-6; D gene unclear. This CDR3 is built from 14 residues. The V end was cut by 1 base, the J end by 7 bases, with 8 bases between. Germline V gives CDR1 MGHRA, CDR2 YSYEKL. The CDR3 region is CASSQVRKNSPLHF. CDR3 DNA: TGCGCCAGCAGCCAAGTCCGGAAGAATTCACCCCTCCACTTT.

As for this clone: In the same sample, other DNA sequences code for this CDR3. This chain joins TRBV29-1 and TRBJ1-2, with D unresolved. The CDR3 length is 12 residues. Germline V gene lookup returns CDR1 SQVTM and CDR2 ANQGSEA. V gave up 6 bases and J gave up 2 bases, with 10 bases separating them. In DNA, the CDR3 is TGCAGCGTCCGGACCGCGAACTATGGCTACACCTTC. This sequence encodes CSVRTANYGYTF.

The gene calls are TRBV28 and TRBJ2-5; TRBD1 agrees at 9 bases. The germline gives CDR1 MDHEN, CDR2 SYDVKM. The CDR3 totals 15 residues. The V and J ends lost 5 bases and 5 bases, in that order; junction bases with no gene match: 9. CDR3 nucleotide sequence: TGTGCCAGCAGTCTACAGGGGGCGATAGGGGAGACCCAGTACTTC. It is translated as CASSLQGAIGETQYF.

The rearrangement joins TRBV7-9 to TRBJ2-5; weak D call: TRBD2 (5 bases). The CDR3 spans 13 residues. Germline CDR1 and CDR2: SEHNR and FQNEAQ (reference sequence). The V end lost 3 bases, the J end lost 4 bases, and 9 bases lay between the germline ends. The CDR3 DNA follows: TGTGCCAGCAGCTTTTCTAGCCGAGAGACCCAGTACTTC. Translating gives CASSFSSRETQYF. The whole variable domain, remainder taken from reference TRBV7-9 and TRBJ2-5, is DTGVSQNPRHKITKRGQNVTFRCDPISEHNRLYWYRQTLGQGPEFLTYFQNEAQLEKSRLLSDRFSAERPKGSFSTLEIQRTEQGDSAMYLCASSFSSRETQYFGPGTRLLVL.

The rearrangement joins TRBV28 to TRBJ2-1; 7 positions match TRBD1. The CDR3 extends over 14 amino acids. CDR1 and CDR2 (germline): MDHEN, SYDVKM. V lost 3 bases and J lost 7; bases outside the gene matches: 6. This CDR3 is CASSLTGIVNEQFF. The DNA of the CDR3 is TGTGCCAGCAGTTTGACAGGGATCGTAAATGAGCAGTTCTTC.

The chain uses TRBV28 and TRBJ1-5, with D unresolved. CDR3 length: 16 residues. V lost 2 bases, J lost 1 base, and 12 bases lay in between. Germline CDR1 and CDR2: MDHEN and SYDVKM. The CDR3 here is CASSLRSWGSNQPQHF. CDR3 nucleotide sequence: TGTGCCAGCAGTTTAAGATCCTGGGGAAGCAATCAGCCCCAGCATTTT.

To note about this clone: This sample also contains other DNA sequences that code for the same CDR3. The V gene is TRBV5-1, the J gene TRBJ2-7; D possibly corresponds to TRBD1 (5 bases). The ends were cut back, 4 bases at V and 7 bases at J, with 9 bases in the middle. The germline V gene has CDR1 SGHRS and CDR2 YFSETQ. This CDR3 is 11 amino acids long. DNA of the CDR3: TGCGCCAGCAGCCTCGACAGTGAGCAGTACTTC. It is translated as CASSLDSEQYF.

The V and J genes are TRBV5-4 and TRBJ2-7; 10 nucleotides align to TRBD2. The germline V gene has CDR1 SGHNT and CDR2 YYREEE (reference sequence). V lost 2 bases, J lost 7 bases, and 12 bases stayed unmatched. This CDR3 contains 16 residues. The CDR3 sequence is CASSLGAGGGLVEQYF. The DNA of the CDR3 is TGTGCCAGCAGCTTAGGAGCGGGAGGGGGGTTAGTAGAGCAGTACTTC. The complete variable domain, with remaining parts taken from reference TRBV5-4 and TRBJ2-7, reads ETGVTQSPTHLIKTRGQQVTLRCSSQSGHNTVSWYQQALGQGPQFIFQYYREEENGRGNFPPRFSGLQFPNYSSELNVNALELDDSALYLCASSLGAGGGLVEQYFGPGTRLTVT.

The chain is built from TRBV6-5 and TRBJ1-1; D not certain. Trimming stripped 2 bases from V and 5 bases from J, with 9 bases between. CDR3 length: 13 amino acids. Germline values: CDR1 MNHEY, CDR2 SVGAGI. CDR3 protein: CASSYNAETEAFF. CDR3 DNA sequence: TGTGCCAGCAGTTACAACGCGGAGACTGAAGCTTTCTTT.

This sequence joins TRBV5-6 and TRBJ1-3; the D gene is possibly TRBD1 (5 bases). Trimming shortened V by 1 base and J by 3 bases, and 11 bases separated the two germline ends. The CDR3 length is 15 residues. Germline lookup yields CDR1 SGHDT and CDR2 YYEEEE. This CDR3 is CASSLQGAGGNTIYF. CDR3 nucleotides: TGTGCCAGCAGCTTGCAAGGGGCGGGTGGAAACACCATATATTTT.

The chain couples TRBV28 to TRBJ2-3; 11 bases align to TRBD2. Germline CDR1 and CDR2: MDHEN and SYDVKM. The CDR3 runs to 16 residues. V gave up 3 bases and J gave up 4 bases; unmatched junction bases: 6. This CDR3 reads CASSFGTSGRADTQYF. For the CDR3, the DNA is TGTGCCAGCAGTTTTGGCACTAGCGGGAGAGCAGATACGCAGTATTTT.

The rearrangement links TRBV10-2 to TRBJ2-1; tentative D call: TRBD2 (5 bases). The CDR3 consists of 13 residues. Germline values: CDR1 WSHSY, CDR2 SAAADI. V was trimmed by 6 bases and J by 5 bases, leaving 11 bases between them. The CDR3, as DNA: TGCGCCAGCAGGCTCGGGGTTAACAATGAGCAGTTCTTC. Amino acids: CASRLGVNNEQFF.

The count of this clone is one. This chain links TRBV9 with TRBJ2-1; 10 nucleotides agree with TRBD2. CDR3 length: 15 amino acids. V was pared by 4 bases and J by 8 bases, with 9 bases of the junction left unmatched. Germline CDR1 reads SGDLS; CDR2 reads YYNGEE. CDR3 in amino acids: CASSRYSSGRYEQFF. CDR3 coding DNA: TGTGCCAGCAGCCGGTACTCTAGCGGGAGATATGAGCAGTTCTTC.

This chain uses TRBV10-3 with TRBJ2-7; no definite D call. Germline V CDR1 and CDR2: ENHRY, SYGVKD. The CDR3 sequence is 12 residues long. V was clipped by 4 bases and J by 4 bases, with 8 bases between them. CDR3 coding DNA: TGTGCCATCAGTGTGGAAGCGTACGAGCAGTACTTC. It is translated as CAISVEAYEQYF.

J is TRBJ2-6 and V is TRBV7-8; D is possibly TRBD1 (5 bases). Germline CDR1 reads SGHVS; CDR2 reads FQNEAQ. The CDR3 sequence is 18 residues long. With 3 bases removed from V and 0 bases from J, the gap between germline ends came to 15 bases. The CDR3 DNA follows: TGTGCCAGCAGCTTGGGCAGGGTGGTTGTCTCTGGGGCCAACGTCCTGACTTTC. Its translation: CASSLGRVVVSGANVLTF.

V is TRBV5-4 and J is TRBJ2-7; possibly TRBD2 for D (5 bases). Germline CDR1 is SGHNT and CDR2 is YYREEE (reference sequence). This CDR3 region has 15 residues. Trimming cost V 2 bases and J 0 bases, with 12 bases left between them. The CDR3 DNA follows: TGTGCCAGCAGCTTAGGACTGGAGAGCTCCTACGAGCAGTACTTC. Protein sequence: CASSLGLESSYEQYF.

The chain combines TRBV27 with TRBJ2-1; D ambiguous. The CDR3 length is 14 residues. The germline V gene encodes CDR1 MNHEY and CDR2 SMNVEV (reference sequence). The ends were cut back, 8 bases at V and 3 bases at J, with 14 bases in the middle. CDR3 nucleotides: TGTGCCAGCGGTCGCCCGCCGGTCTACAATGAGCAGTTCTTC. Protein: CASGRPPVYNEQFF.

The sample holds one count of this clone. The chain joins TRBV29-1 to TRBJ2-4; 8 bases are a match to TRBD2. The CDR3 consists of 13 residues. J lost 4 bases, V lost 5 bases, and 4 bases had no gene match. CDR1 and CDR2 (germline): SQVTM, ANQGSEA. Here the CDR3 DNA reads TGCAGCGTTCAGTCTAGCGGGAAAAACATTCAGTACTTC. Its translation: CSVQSSGKNIQYF.

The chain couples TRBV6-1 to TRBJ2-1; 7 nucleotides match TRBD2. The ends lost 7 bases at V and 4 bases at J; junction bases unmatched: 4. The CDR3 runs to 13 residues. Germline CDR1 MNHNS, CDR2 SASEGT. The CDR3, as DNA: TGTGCCAGCAACATGCGGGAGTACAATGAGCAGTTCTTC. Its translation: CASNMREYNEQFF.

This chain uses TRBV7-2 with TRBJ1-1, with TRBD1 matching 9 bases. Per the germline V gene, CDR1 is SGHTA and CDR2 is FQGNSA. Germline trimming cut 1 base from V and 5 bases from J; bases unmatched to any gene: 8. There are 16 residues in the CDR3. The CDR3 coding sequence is TGTGCCAGCAGCTTAGTACAGGGGGCCGGGTGGACTGAAGCTTTCTTT. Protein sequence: CASSLVQGAGWTEAFF.

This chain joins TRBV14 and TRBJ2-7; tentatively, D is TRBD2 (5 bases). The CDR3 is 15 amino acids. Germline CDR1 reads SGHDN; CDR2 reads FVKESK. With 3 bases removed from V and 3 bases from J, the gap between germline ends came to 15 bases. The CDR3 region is CASSQMAGLLYEQYF. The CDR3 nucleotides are TGTGCCAGCAGCCAGATGGCAGGACTTCTCTACGAGCAGTACTTC.

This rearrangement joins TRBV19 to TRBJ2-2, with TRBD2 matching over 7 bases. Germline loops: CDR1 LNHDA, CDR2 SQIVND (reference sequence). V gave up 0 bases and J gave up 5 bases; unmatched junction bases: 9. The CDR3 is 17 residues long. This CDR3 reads CASSIDKRRERTGELFF. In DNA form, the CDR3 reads TGTGCCAGTAGTATAGATAAGCGGCGGGAGCGTACCGGGGAGCTGTTTTTT.

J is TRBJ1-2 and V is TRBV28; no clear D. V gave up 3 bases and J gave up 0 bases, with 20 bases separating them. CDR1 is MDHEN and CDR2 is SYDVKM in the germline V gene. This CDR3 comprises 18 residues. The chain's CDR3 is CASSFSFYRDSTNYGYTF. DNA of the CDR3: TGTGCCAGCAGTTTCTCTTTTTATAGGGATTCCACTAACTATGGCTACACCTTC.

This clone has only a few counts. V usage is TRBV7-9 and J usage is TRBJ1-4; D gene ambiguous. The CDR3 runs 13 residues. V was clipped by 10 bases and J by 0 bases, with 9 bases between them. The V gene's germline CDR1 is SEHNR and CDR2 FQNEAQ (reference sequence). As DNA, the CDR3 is TGTGCCACTCGGGGTGCAACTAATGAAAAACTGTTTTTT. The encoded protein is CATRGATNEKLFF.

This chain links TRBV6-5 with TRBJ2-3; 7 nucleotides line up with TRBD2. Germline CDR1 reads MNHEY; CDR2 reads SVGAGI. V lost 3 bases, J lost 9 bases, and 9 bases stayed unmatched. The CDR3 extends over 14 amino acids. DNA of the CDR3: TGTGCCAGCAGTTATCGACCAACTAGCGTCACGCAGTATTTT. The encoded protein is CASSYRPTSVTQYF.

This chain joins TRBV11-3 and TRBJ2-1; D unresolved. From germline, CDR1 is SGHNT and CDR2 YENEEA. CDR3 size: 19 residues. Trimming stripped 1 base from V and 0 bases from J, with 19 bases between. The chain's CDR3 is CASSLGRTGRTRSYNEQFF. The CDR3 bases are TGTGCCAGCAGCTTAGGCCGAACCGGGCGGACCCGCTCCTACAATGAGCAGTTCTTC.

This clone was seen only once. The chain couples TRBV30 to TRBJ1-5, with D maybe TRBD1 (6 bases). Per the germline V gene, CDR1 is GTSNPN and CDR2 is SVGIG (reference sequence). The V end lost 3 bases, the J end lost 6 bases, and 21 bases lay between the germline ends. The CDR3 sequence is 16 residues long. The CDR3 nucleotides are TGTGCCTGGAGCCACCCGAGGAGGGGGGCAAGTCAGCCCCAGCATTTT. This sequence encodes CAWSHPRRGASQPQHF.

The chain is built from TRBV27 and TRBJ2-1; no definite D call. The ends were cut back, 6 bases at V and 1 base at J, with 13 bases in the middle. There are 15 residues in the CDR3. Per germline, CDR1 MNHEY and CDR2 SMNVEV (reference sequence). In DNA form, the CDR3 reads TGTGCCAGCAGCCGGACCCCCCAGTCCTACAATGAGCAGTTCTTC. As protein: CASSRTPQSYNEQFF.